This TCR beta chain was captured in a study of neoadjuvant nivolumab and ipilimumab in lung cancer. Overall study results and limits: From pretherapy to surgery, tumor richness and clonality rose with dual therapy.

There are 13 residues in the CDR3. Germline CDR1 reads SGHTA; CDR2 reads FQGTGA. Trimming cost V 4 bases and J 4 bases, with 9 bases left between them. To note about this clone: Its antigen is unknown.

Using immunoSEQ multiplex PCR, the repertoire was profiled, and TCRdb retains in-frame clones only, with some absent. The sample holds more than 8,000 clones, roughly four fifths seen once. This material consisted of peripheral blood, taken before neoadjuvant nivolumab, alone or with ipilimumab. This clonotype originated in an adult with non-small cell lung cancer. The chain uses TRBV7-3 and TRBJ2-3, with D perhaps matching TRBD2 (6 bases). The CDR3 nucleotides are TGTGCCAGCAGCTCCGCGGGGCCAGATACGCAGTATTTT. Protein sequence: CASSSAGPDTQYF. The whole variable domain, filled in from reference TRBV7-3 and TRBJ2-3, reads GAGVSQTPSNKVTEKGKYVELRCDPISGHTALYWYRQSLGQGPEFLIYFQGTGAADDSGLPNDRFFAVRPEGSVSTLKIQRTERGDSAVYLCASSSAGPDTQYFGPGTRLTVL.